This TCR beta chain stems from a study of control samples from healthy donors and cancer patients. Profiled with immunoSEQ multiplex PCR; TCRdb holds only in-frame clones, not every one. In the table there are some 90,000 clones, 90% to 95% of which are singletons. Germline lookup yields CDR1 SGDLS and CDR2 YYNGEE. This CDR3 has 13 amino acids. The junction had 0 bases not matched to a gene; V was cut back by 0 bases and J by 4 bases. This TCR was recovered from a woman in her twenties or thirties in good health. The material sequenced was blood. This chain connects TRBV9 to TRBJ2-5, with 7 nucleotides matching TRBD1. The DNA for the CDR3 is TGTGCCAGCAGCGTAGACAGGGGAGAGACCCAGTACTTC. Translation: CASSVDRGETQYF.